The TCR beta chain under discussion was sequenced for a study of OX40 agonist ivuxolimab in advanced cancers. The wider study: An anti-OX40 (CD134) antibody with agonistic activity, ivuxolimab, was administered to patients. Administration of intravenous ivuxolimab to patients occurred every 2 weeks at 0.01 to 10 mg/kg.

As for this clone: Its cognate antigen is unknown.

Generated by immunoSEQ multiplex PCR, the TCRdb table keeps only in-frame clones and is missing some. In the table there are tens of thousands of clones, 70% to 90% of which are singletons. Overall study results and limits: More expanded clones were found, on average, in CD8+ than in CD4+ T cells. In the 0.1 to 3.0 mg/kg range, CD4+ and CD8+ blood T cells had expanded clonally by week 6.

Germline-derived CDR1 and CDR2 are MNHNS and SASEGT. V lost 7 bases and J lost 2; bases outside the gene matches: 8. The CDR3 runs 15 residues. This clonotype was sampled from an adult with an advanced solid tumor such as melanoma, head and neck, liver or kidney cancer. Sequencing used CD4+ or CD8+ T cells sorted from blood, obtained in a trial of the OX40 agonist ivuxolimab. V is TRBV6-1 and J is TRBJ1-5; 7 nucleotides line up with TRBD1. The DNA of the CDR3 is TGTGCCAGCACCACAGGGGAGGCGGGCAATCAGCCCCAGCATTTT. This sequence encodes CASTTGEAGNQPQHF.